The 29 T cell receptor beta chains reported below all come from one sample, sequenced in a study of OX40 agonist ivuxolimab in advanced cancers. This table comes from immunoSEQ multiplex PCR, and its TCRdb copy is limited to in-frame clones, with some not included. This sample yields more than 30,000 clones, of which more than 70% are seen a single time; approximately 10% belongs to the top ten. The sample was CD4+ or CD8+ T cells sorted from blood, taken in a trial of the OX40 agonist ivuxolimab. Receptors were obtained from an adult with an advanced solid tumor such as melanoma, head and neck, liver or kidney cancer.

The V gene is TRBV9, the J gene TRBJ2-1; D gene ambiguous. V lost 0 bases, J lost 5 bases, and 6 bases lay in between. The germline gives CDR1 SGDLS, CDR2 YYNGEE. The CDR3 is made up of 13 amino acids. The chain's CDR3 is CASSVVGNNEQFF. CDR3 nucleotides: TGTGCCAGCAGCGTAGTCGGCAACAATGAGCAGTTCTTC.

The chain has TRBV6-5 and TRBJ2-7; 7 bases are shared with TRBD2. The CDR3 contains 13 residues. The V gene's germline CDR1 is MNHEY and CDR2 SVGAGI. The V segment lost 9 bases and the J segment 3 bases; nucleotides outside the gene matches: 8. CDR3 region: CASTPSGNYEQYF. The CDR3 nucleotides read TGTGCCAGTACACCTAGCGGCAACTACGAGCAGTACTTC.

V usage is TRBV13 and J usage is TRBJ2-7; the D is unclear. The germline gives CDR1 PRHDT, CDR2 FYEKMQ (reference sequence). V dropped 6 bases and J dropped 2 bases, with 11 bases sitting between them. The CDR3 sequence is 13 residues long. CDR3 residues: CASSLTGTYEQYF. The CDR3, as DNA: TGTGCCAGCAGTCTGACGGGTACCTACGAGCAGTACTTC. Full variable domain (outside the CDR3, taken from reference TRBV13 and TRBJ2-7): AAGVIQSPRHLIKEKRETATLKCYPIPRHDTVYWYQQGPGQDPQFLISFYEKMQSDKGSIPDRFSAQQFSDYHSELNMSSLELGDSALYFCASSLTGTYEQYFGPGTRLTVT.

V usage is TRBV7-9 and J usage is TRBJ2-3, with D possibly matching TRBD2 (5 bases). In germline, CDR1 is SEHNR, CDR2 FQNEAQ (reference sequence). Deletions cut 1 base from V and 1 base from J, with 9 bases between. The CDR3 runs 15 residues. CDR3 in amino acids: CASSLVGVGTDTQYF. CDR3 DNA sequence: TGTGCCAGCAGCTTAGTCGGGGTCGGCACAGATACGCAGTATTTT. Full variable domain (missing parts from reference TRBV7-9 and TRBJ2-3): DTGVSQNPRHKITKRGQNVTFRCDPISEHNRLYWYRQTLGQGPEFLTYFQNEAQLEKSRLLSDRFSAERPKGSFSTLEIQRTEQGDSAMYLCASSLVGVGTDTQYFGPGTRLTVL.

The chain joins TRBV6-5 to TRBJ1-1; no clear D. Germline V gene lookup returns CDR1 MNHEY and CDR2 SVGAGI. Trimming removed 8 bases from V and 6 bases from J, with 19 bases in between. The CDR3 length is 14 residues. CDR3 sequence (DNA): TGTGCCAGCTACCTCTCAGGCCCTTGGGCTGAAGCTTTCTTT. Translated, it gives CASYLSGPWAEAFF.

The chain has TRBV27 and TRBJ1-5; D might be TRBD1 (5 bases). This CDR3 spans 15 amino acids. Trimming removed 3 bases from V and 2 bases from J, with 11 bases in between. CDR1 MNHEY and CDR2 SMNVEV come from the germline V gene (reference sequence). CDR3 loop: CASSFNGHRNQPQHF. CDR3 sequence (DNA): TGTGCCAGCAGTTTTAATGGACACCGCAATCAGCCCCAGCATTTT.

The chain couples TRBV4-2 to TRBJ2-7; no clear D. Germline lookup yields CDR1 LGHNA and CDR2 YNFKEQ. This CDR3 is built from 12 residues. Trimming pared 1 base from V and 3 bases from J, leaving 4 bases between. CDR3 coding DNA: TGTGCCAGCAGCCAAGCGGGCTACGAGCAGTACTTC. This gives the protein CASSQAGYEQYF.

The gene calls are TRBV11-3 and TRBJ1-1; 8 bases are a match to TRBD1. The CDR3 is 15 amino acids. Germline V gene data show CDR1 as SGHNT and CDR2 as YENEEA. The V segment lost 2 bases and the J segment 0 bases; nucleotides outside the gene matches: 2. The CDR3 DNA sequence: TGTGCCAGCAGCTTACCGACAGGGGTGAACACTGAAGCTTTCTTT. Its protein is CASSLPTGVNTEAFF.

This clone was observed a few times. V is TRBV5-1 and J is TRBJ2-1, with D possibly matching TRBD2 (5 bases). Germline CDR1 SGHRS, CDR2 YFSETQ. The CDR3 totals 14 residues. The germline V and J ends were trimmed by 7 bases and 0 bases, with 11 bases remaining between them. The CDR3 DNA is TGCGCCAGCCACTTAGGGAGCTCCTACAATGAGCAGTTCTTC. As protein: CASHLGSSYNEQFF.

This clone was observed once. The CDR3 DNA is TGTGCCAGCAGCCAGATTACGTCATCTTATAGCTCCTACGAGCAGTACTTC. This sequence encodes CASSQITSSYSSYEQYF. The V call is TRBV11-3, the J call TRBJ2-7; D call uncertain. The CDR3 spans 17 residues. Germline V gives CDR1 SGHNT, CDR2 YENEEA. Trimming removed 5 bases from V and 0 bases from J, with 20 bases in between.

This CDR3 is CASSTPGQGHNEQFF. The CDR3 bases are TGTGCCAGTAGTACGCCGGGACAGGGCCACAATGAGCAGTTCTTC. The V gene is TRBV19, the J gene TRBJ2-1; 9 bases map to TRBD1. V was clipped by 4 bases and J by 5 bases; unmatched bases: 6. Germline V gene sequence: CDR1 LNHDA, CDR2 SQIVND (reference sequence). The CDR3 runs to 15 residues.

A single count supports this clone. The V gene is TRBV10-3, the J gene TRBJ2-7; 10 nucleotides line up with TRBD1. Germline V CDR1 and CDR2: ENHRY, SYGVKD. The trim removed 5 bases at V and 4 bases at J, leaving 8 bases unmatched. The CDR3 is 15 residues long. This chain's CDR3 is CAISIRGTGEYEQYF. The CDR3 DNA reads TGTGCCATCAGTATTAGAGGGACAGGGGAATACGAGCAGTACTTC.

This clone was found once. The genes are TRBV11-3 and TRBJ1-4; possible D gene TRBD1, 6 bases. Trimming took 1 base from V and 2 from J, leaving 11 bases between them. The CDR3 is 16 amino acids. Germline V gene data show CDR1 as SGHNT and CDR2 as YENEEA. CDR3: CASSLGTETTNEKLFF. For the CDR3, the DNA is TGTGCCAGCAGCTTAGGGACAGAGACGACTAATGAAAAACTGTTTTTT.

J is TRBJ1-5 and V is TRBV10-3; a possible D gene is TRBD1 (6 bases). V gave up 6 bases and J gave up 3 bases, with 12 bases separating them. This CDR3 is built from 14 residues. The V gene's germline CDR1 is ENHRY and CDR2 SYGVKD. The CDR3 is CAIRREGDNQPQHF. The CDR3 DNA follows: TGTGCCATCAGAAGAGAGGGGGACAATCAGCCCCAGCATTTT.

V gene TRBV5-1 combines with J gene TRBJ2-3; 8 bases are shared with TRBD2. Looked up from germline, CDR1 is SGHRS and CDR2 is YFSETQ. The CDR3 is 16 amino acids. The J segment lost 4 bases and the V segment lost 0 bases, leaving 7 bases of the junction unmatched. The CDR3 sequence: CASSLGPAGAADTQYF. CDR3 DNA sequence: TGCGCCAGCAGCTTGGGTCCAGCGGGAGCCGCAGATACGCAGTATTTT.

The chain employs TRBV5-1 and TRBJ1-5, with D possibly being TRBD1 (5 bases). V lost 0 bases, J lost 7 bases, and 14 bases lay in between. The CDR3 runs 15 residues. CDR1 is SGHRS, CDR2 YFSETQ, per germline. The CDR3 spells CASSLGGSTNQPQHF. The CDR3 DNA is TGCGCCAGCAGCTTGGGGGGGAGTACCAACCAGCCCCAGCATTTT.

The rearrangement uses TRBV28 and TRBJ1-2, with a weak D call TRBD1 (6 bases). V dropped 4 bases and J dropped 2 bases, with 11 bases sitting between them. Germline loops: CDR1 MDHEN, CDR2 SYDVKM. This CDR3 spans 14 amino acids. In nucleotides, the CDR3 is TGTGCCAGCAGTTCAGGGGTGTTAAACTATGGCTACACCTTC. The encoded protein is CASSSGVLNYGYTF.

The DNA for the CDR3 is TGTGCCAGCAGTTACGATACGGGGGGGCTAAGCTATGGCTACACCTTC. Its protein product is CASSYDTGGLSYGYTF. V is TRBV6-5 and J is TRBJ1-2, with a weak D call TRBD1 (6 bases). The length of the CDR3 is 16 residues. Germline lookup yields CDR1 MNHEY and CDR2 SVGAGI. Between the trimmed V and J ends, which lost 2 bases and 4 bases, there was a span of 17 bases.

V usage is TRBV2 and J usage is TRBJ1-5, with a possible D match to TRBD1 (5 bases). This CDR3 is built from 14 residues. CDR1 SNHLY and CDR2 FYNNEI come from the germline V gene. Trimming cost V 6 bases and J 4 bases, with 13 bases left between them. The CDR3: CASRAGRENQPQHF. DNA of the CDR3: TGTGCCAGCAGAGCAGGCAGGGAGAATCAGCCCCAGCATTTT.

The rearrangement links TRBV6-5 to TRBJ1-1, with D possibly TRBD1 on 5 matching bases. The germline V gene has CDR1 MNHEY and CDR2 SVGAGI. The CDR3 loop spans 13 amino acids. V gave up 7 bases and J gave up 0 bases, with 9 bases separating them. CDR3 sequence: CASKWDLNTEAFF. The CDR3 coding sequence is TGTGCCAGCAAGTGGGACCTGAACACTGAAGCTTTCTTT.

V gene TRBV7-2 combines with J gene TRBJ1-5; a weak D match, TRBD1 (6 bases). The CDR3 length is 16 residues. Germline lookup yields CDR1 SGHTA and CDR2 FQGNSA. V lost 5 bases and J 2 bases, leaving 16 bases between the germline ends. In DNA, the CDR3 is TGTGCCAGCAGCGTACACAGGGCTGGGGGCAATCAGCCCCAGCATTTT. Translating gives CASSVHRAGGNQPQHF.

J is TRBJ1-1 and V is TRBV4-1; D possibly corresponds to TRBD1 (6 bases). The germline CDR1 and CDR2 sequences are MGHRA and YSYEKL. The CDR3 extends over 16 amino acids. Deletions cut 3 bases from V and 4 bases from J, with 18 bases between. The CDR3 DNA is TGCGCCAGCAGCCACGGTGTGGGGACAAGGAGCACTGAAGCTTTCTTT. It specifies CASSHGVGTRSTEAFF.

The chain has TRBV9 and TRBJ2-1; D not resolved. V was shortened by 3 bases and J by 6 bases, with 10 bases between the two germline ends. CDR1 and CDR2 (germline): SGDLS, YYNGEE. The CDR3 is 13 residues long. The CDR3 coding sequence is TGTGCCAGCAGCGCCGCCTCTTCCAATGAGCAGTTCTTC. Protein sequence: CASSAASSNEQFF.

This chain uses TRBV4-3 with TRBJ2-2; TRBD1 matches at 9 bases. J was trimmed by 15 bases and V by 4 bases; bases with no gene match: 12. CDR3 length: 14 amino acids. CDR1 LGHNA and CDR2 YSLEER come from the germline V gene. Written as DNA, the CDR3 is TGCGCCAGCAGCCTAGGGACAGGGCCCTCGGCGGTGTTTTTT. Its protein is CASSLGTGPSAVFF.

The V and J genes are TRBV6-1 and TRBJ2-7; D is ambiguous. The CDR3 length is 15 residues. CDR1 MNHNS and CDR2 SASEGT come from the germline V gene. V lost 7 bases and J 0 bases, leaving 16 bases between the germline ends. The CDR3 protein is CASTKNSGISYEQYF. As DNA, the CDR3 is TGTGCCAGCACCAAAAATAGTGGGATCTCCTACGAGCAGTACTTC.

The genes are TRBV19 and TRBJ2-1; 11 bases are shared with TRBD1. This CDR3 is 15 amino acids long. Per the germline V gene, CDR1 is LNHDA and CDR2 is SQIVND (reference sequence). The ends lost 6 bases at V and 6 bases at J; junction bases unmatched: 7. In DNA, the CDR3 is TGTGCCAGTAGACAACCGGGACAGGGGGGCAATGAGCAGTTCTTC. It encodes CASRQPGQGGNEQFF.

The chain is built from TRBV5-6 and TRBJ1-5; no reliable D call. Germline CDR1 is SGHDT and CDR2 is YYEEEE. V was clipped by 2 bases and J by 6 bases, with 15 bases between them. The CDR3 contains 15 residues. The CDR3 is CASSLGLGGGQPQHF. The CDR3 bases are TGTGCCAGCAGCTTAGGATTGGGAGGAGGTCAGCCCCAGCATTTT.

The chain has TRBV7-9 and TRBJ2-3; D gene uncertain. This CDR3 contains 13 residues. In germline, CDR1 is SEHNR, CDR2 FQNEAQ (reference sequence). V was cut by 3 bases and J by 5 bases, with 9 bases left in between. The CDR3 region is CASSFPGGDTQYF. The CDR3 bases are TGTGCCAGCAGCTTTCCCGGTGGAGATACGCAGTATTTT. Supplemented by reference TRBV7-9 and TRBJ2-3, the full variable domain reads DTGVSQNPRHKITKRGQNVTFRCDPISEHNRLYWYRQTLGQGPEFLTYFQNEAQLEKSRLLSDRFSAERPKGSFSTLEIQRTEQGDSAMYLCASSFPGGDTQYFGPGTRLTVL.

The chain has TRBV7-9 and TRBJ1-1; D unresolved. Germline values: CDR1 SEHNR, CDR2 FQNEAQ (reference sequence). The CDR3 is made up of 13 amino acids. V gave up 5 bases and J gave up 4 bases, with 11 bases separating them. CDR3 region: CASSTSRGTEAFF. The CDR3 DNA reads TGTGCCAGCAGCACCTCCCGGGGCACTGAAGCTTTCTTT.